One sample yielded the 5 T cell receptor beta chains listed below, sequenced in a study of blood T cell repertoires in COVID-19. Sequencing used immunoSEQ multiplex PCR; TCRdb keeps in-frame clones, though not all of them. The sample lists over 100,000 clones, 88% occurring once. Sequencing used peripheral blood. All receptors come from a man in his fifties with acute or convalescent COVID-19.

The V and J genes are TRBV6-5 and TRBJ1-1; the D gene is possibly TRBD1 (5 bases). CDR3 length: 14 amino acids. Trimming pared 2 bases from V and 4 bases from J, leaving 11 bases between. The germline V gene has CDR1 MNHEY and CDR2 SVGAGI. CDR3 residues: CASSYRGGSTEAFF. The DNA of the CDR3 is TGTGCCAGCAGTTACCGGGGGGGGAGCACTGAAGCTTTCTTT.

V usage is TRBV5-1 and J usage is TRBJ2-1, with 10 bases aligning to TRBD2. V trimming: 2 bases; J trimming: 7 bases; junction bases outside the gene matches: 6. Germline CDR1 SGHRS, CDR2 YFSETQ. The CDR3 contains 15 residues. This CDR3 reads CASSFGGLAVNEQFF. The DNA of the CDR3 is TGCGCCAGCAGCTTTGGCGGACTAGCGGTAAATGAGCAGTTCTTC.

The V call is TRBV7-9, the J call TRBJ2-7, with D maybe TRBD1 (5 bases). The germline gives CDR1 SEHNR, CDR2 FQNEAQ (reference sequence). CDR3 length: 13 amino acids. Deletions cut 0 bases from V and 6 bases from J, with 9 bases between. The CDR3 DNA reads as TGTGCCAGCAGCTTAGCAGGACAACGCGAGCAGTACTTC. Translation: CASSLAGQREQYF.

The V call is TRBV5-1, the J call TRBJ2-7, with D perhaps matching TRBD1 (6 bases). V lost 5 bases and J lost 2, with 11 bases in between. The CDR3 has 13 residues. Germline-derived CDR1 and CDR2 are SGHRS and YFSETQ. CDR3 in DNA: TGCGCCAGCAGTTCTACAGGGCCCTACGAGCAGTACTTC. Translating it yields CASSSTGPYEQYF.

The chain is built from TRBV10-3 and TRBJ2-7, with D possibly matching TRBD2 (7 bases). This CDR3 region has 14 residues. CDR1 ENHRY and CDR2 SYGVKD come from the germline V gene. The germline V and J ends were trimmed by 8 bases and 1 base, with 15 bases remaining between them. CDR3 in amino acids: CAIALGGASYEQYF. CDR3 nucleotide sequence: TGTGCCATCGCGCTTGGGGGGGCTTCCTACGAGCAGTACTTC.